Listed below are T cell receptor beta chains from one sample, sequenced in a study of CD8 T cells in Susac syndrome. TCRdb passed the immunoSEQ multiplex PCR reads through MiXCR, listing each CDR3 protein once. The repertoire holds 100,000 to 150,000 distinct CDR3 sequences, with approximately 95% as singletons. The specimen was CD8+ T cells from PBMCs. The receptors derive from a human donor with multiple sclerosis. CDR3s include the opening cysteine and the closing phenylalanine or tryptophan. Each record gives: D gene, J gene, V gene, clone size, CDR3 protein, CDR3 DNA. A D gene is named only where the DNA matches it firmly. A row's size may be missing; if present it is once, few, many or a size class.

>-|TRBJ2-7|TRBV13|-
CASSQDRLFYEQYF
TGTGCCAGCAGCCAAGACAGACTGTTCTACGAGCAGTACTTC
>-|TRBJ1-2|TRBV9|-
CASSGSTHFNYGYTF
TGTGCCAGCAGCGGATCCACCCACTTTAACTATGGCTACACCTTC
>TRBD2|TRBJ2-1|TRBV5-4|-
CASSSGEGWKSYNEQFF
TGTGCCAGCAGCTCGGGGGAGGGGTGGAAATCCTACAATGAGCAGTTCTTC
>-|TRBJ2-1|TRBV11-2|-
CASSLRAPSYNEQFF
TGTGCCAGCAGCCTCCGGGCCCCTTCCTACAATGAGCAGTTCTTC
>TRBD2|TRBJ2-5|TRBV28|-
CASSTLAGGDQETQYF
TGTGCCAGCAGCACCCTAGCGGGGGGGGACCAAGAGACCCAGTACTTC
>-|TRBJ2-4|TRBV7-9|-
CASSSPMGTNVGNIQYF
TGTGCCAGCAGCTCACCGATGGGGACGAATGTTGGAAACATTCAGTACTTC
>-|TRBJ2-3|TRBV7-9|-
CASRGEPDTQYF
TGTGCCAGCAGAGGGGAACCAGATACGCAGTATTTT
>-|TRBJ2-7|TRBV28|-
CASSSQGWDYEQYF
TGTGCCAGCAGTTCGCAGGGTTGGGACTACGAGCAGTACTTC
>TRBD2|TRBJ2-3|TRBV27|-
CASSFLAGGLADTQYF
TGTGCCAGCAGCTTTCTAGCGGGGGGGCTTGCAGATACGCAGTATTTT
>-|TRBJ2-7|TRBV29-1|few
CSVWGPSSYEQYF
TGCAGCGTCTGGGGCCCGTCCTCCTACGAGCAGTACTTC
>-|TRBJ1-1|TRBV4-1|-
CASSQPEAHSREAFF
TGCGCCAGCAGCCAACCCGAGGCCCACTCAAGGGAAGCTTTCTTT
>-|TRBJ2-3|TRBV29-1|-
CSVTVFLARVPQYF
TGCAGCGTTACTGTTTTCCTAGCTCGGGTTCCGCAGTATTTT
>-|TRBJ1-2|TRBV28|-
CASSFAVNYGYTF
TGTGCCAGCAGTTTCGCGGTTAACTATGGCTACACCTTC
>-|TRBJ1-5|TRBV9|-
CASGQGSQPQHF
TGTGCCAGCGGTCAGGGGAGCCAGCCCCAGCATTTT
>-|TRBJ2-5|TRBV27|-
CASSLMAGVAETQYF
TGTGCCAGCAGTTTAATGGCAGGGGTAGCCGAGACCCAGTACTTC
>TRBD1|TRBJ2-2|TRBV9|-
CASSALRDRVTGELFF
TGTGCCAGCAGCGCGCTCCGGGACAGGGTTACCGGGGAGCTGTTTTTT
>-|TRBJ2-7|TRBV25-1|-
CASSEQGLFDEQYF
TGTGCCAGCAGTGAACAGGGACTCTTCGACGAGCAGTACTTC
>-|TRBJ1-6|TRBV27|-
CASSPSESSYNSPLHF
TGTGCCAGCAGTCCATCGGAGAGCTCCTATAATTCACCCCTCCACTTT
>-|TRBJ1-1|TRBV30|-
CAWTPGLNTEAFF
TGTGCCTGGACCCCGGGTTTGAACACTGAAGCTTTCTTT
>-|TRBJ2-3|TRBV4-1|-
CASSQGQESSTDTQYF
TGCGCCAGCAGCCAAGGGCAGGAGTCTAGCACAGATACGCAGTATTTT
>-|TRBJ1-5|TRBV20-1|once
CSGAGTNQPQHF
TGCAGCGGGGCAGGGACCAATCAGCCCCAGCATTTT
>-|TRBJ2-1|TRBV13|-
CASSDPHSEAGALGNEQFF
TGTGCCAGCAGCGACCCTCACTCCGAAGCAGGCGCCTTGGGGAATGAGCAGTTCTTC
>TRBD2|TRBJ2-2|TRBV13|-
CASSEPSGGATGELFF
TGTGCCAGCAGCGAGCCGTCGGGGGGGGCCACCGGGGAGCTGTTTTTT
>TRBD1|TRBJ1-2|TRBV29-1|-
CSVEAYRGQDYGYTF
TGCAGCGTTGAAGCGTACAGGGGGCAGGACTATGGCTACACCTTC
>-|TRBJ2-3|TRBV9|-
CASSVGTGSTDTQYF
TGTGCCAGCAGCGTAGGTACGGGAAGCACAGATACGCAGTATTTT
>-|TRBJ2-7|TRBV18|-
CASTGITGTEAYEQYF
TGTGCCAGCACAGGAATCACCGGGACGGAAGCCTACGAGCAGTACTTC
>-|TRBJ1-1|TRBV19|-
CASSIRYTEAFF
TGTGCCAGTAGTATACGGTACACTGAAGCTTTCTTT
>-|TRBJ2-2|TRBV5-6|-
CASSLGGNGELFF
TGTGCCAGCAGCTTGGGCGGGAACGGGGAGCTGTTTTTT
>-|TRBJ2-5|TRBV5-1|-
CASSPLRSWGSRETQYF
TGCGCCAGCAGCCCACTCCGGTCGTGGGGTAGTCGAGAGACCCAGTACTTC
>-|TRBJ2-1|TRBV5-1|once
CASSLGGANEQFF
TGCGCCAGCAGCTTGGGGGGGGCCAATGAGCAGTTCTTC
>-|TRBJ1-1|TRBV24-1|-
CATSVQGGTEAFF
TGTGCCACCAGTGTCCAGGGAGGAACTGAAGCTTTCTTT
>TRBD1|TRBJ2-7|TRBV7-2|-
CASSPGQGEKYF
TGTGCCAGCAGCCCCGGACAGGGTGAGAAGTACTTC
>TRBD1|TRBJ2-3|TRBV6-5|-
CASSRDRGTDTQYF
TGTGCCAGCAGTAGGGACAGGGGCACAGATACGCAGTATTTT
>-|TRBJ1-5|TRBV19|-
CASSISTGNQPQHF
TGTGCCAGTAGTATATCGACAGGCAATCAGCCCCAGCATTTT
>-|TRBJ2-3|TRBV30|-
CAWSRKGDTQYF
TGTGCCTGGAGTAGGAAGGGGGATACGCAGTATTTT
>-|TRBJ2-5|TRBV27|few
CASSLLGAQETQYF
TGTGCCAGCAGTTTACTTGGGGCACAAGAGACCCAGTACTTC
>TRBD2|TRBJ2-5|TRBV7-2|-
CASSLGNRLAGQETQYF
TGTGCCAGCAGCTTAGGAAATAGACTAGCGGGACAAGAGACCCAGTACTTC
>TRBD2|TRBJ2-6|TRBV20-1|-
CSALAAPTGTEGSGANVLTF
TGCAGTGCCCTAGCGGCCCCCACCGGGACGGAGGGCTCCGGGGCCAACGTCCTGACTTTC
>-|TRBJ2-1|TRBV6-2/TRBV6-3|-
CASSYSGPFNEQFF
TGTGCCAGCAGTTACTCGGGGCCCTTCAATGAGCAGTTCTTC
>TRBD1|TRBJ2-7|TRBV6-5|-
CASSFPDRVGYEQYF
TGTGCCAGCAGTTTTCCCGACAGGGTTGGCTACGAGCAGTACTTC
>-|TRBJ1-1|TRBV6-5|once
CASSYSSGSYEAFF
TGTGCCAGCAGTTACTCTTCGGGGAGCTATGAAGCTTTCTTT
>TRBD1|TRBJ2-3|TRBV6-2/TRBV6-3|-
CASSRDRTTDTQYF
TGTGCCAGCAGTCGGGACAGAACCACAGATACGCAGTATTTT
>-|TRBJ1-6|TRBV9|-
CASSVGQSSSYNSPLHF
TGTGCCAGCAGCGTTGGACAATCGAGCTCCTATAATTCACCCCTCCACTTT
>-|TRBJ2-1|TRBV7-9|once
CASYNNEQFF
TGTGCCAGCTACAACAATGAGCAGTTCTTC
>-|TRBJ1-4|TRBV13|-
CASSLGKPGPGEKLFF
TGTGCCAGCAGCCTCGGGAAGCCGGGACCCGGAGAAAAACTGTTTTTT
>-|TRBJ2-6|TRBV5-1|-
CASSPRDARSGANVLTF
TGCGCCAGCAGCCCCCGGGACGCCCGCTCTGGGGCCAACGTCCTGACTTTC
>-|TRBJ2-5|TRBV6-5|-
CASSYSDREYYF
TGTGCCAGCAGTTACTCTGACAGAGAATATTACTTC
>-|TRBJ2-7|TRBV7-8|-
CASSPWVGANSYEQYF
TGTGCCAGCAGCCCTTGGGTGGGGGCTAACTCCTACGAGCAGTACTTC
>-|TRBJ1-1|TRBV19|-
CASSIEGARAEAFF
TGTGCCAGTAGTATAGAAGGGGCCCGGGCTGAAGCTTTCTTT
>-|TRBJ2-2|TRBV20-1|-
CSAPGPETGELFF
TGCAGTGCTCCGGGACCAGAGACCGGGGAGCTGTTTTTT
>TRBD2|TRBJ2-1|TRBV27|-
CASSYPGGSLNEQFF
TGTGCCAGCAGTTATCCGGGGGGTAGCCTCAATGAGCAGTTCTTC
>TRBD1|TRBJ1-6|TRBV12-3/TRBV12-4|-
CASSERTGEISPLHF
TGTGCCAGCAGTGAGAGGACAGGGGAGATTTCACCCCTCCACTTT
>-|TRBJ2-1|TRBV4-2|-
CASSPGGWEQFF
TGTGCCAGCAGCCCCGGGGGCTGGGAGCAGTTCTTC
>TRBD1|TRBJ2-7|TRBV30|-
CAWSAGTGAYEQYF
TGTGCCTGGAGTGCCGGGACAGGGGCCTACGAGCAGTACTTC
>-|TRBJ2-2|TRBV28|-
CASSLPGRPPNTGELFF
TGTGCCAGCAGTTTACCGGGGAGACCTCCGAACACCGGGGAGCTGTTTTTT
>-|TRBJ1-2|TRBV4-1|-
CASSLRGPGGDGYTF
TGCGCCAGCAGCCTCCGAGGGCCCGGGGGCGATGGCTACACCTTC